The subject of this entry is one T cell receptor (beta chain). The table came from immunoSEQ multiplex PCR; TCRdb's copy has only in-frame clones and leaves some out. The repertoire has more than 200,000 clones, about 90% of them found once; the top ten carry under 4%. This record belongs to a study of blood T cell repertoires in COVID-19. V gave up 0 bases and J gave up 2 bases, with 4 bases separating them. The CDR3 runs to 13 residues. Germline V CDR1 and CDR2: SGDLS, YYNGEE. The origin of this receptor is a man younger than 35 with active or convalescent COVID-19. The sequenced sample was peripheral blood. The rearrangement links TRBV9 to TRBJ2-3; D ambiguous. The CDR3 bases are TGTGCCAGCAGCGTAGGACTCACAGATACGCAGTATTTT. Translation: CASSVGLTDTQYF.